Listed below are T cell receptor beta chains from one sample, sequenced in a study of blood T cell repertoires in COVID-19. Clones were sequenced by immunoSEQ multiplex PCR, and TCRdb holds only the in-frame ones, with some missing. The sample comprises some 120,000 clones, 70% to 80% of which are singletons, and 25% rests with the top ten. The sample consisted of peripheral blood. The receptor set was obtained from a human donor in a cohort sampled during active COVID-19. The CDR3 runs from the conserved cysteine through the conserved F or W. The D gene is left open where the match is weak. For some rows the clone size is stated as once, few or many, or as a class when expanded; others skip it.

d_call	v_call	j_call	clone_size	cdr3_nt	cdr3_aa
.	TRBV7-2	TRBJ1-2	few	TGTGCCAGCAGCTTGGAGGGAGTAGGGGCTAACTATGGCTACACCTTC	CASSLEGVGANYGYTF
.	TRBV18	TRBJ2-5	.	TGTGCCAGCTCACCGAGTTTGAGGGCCACGGAGACCCAGTACTTC	CASSPSLRATETQYF
TRBD1	TRBV7-9	TRBJ1-1	.	TGTGCCAGCAGCGCGCAGGGGGCAGCTACTGAAGCTTTCTTT	CASSAQGAATEAFF
.	TRBV28	TRBJ1-4	.	TGTGCCAGCAGTTTAGAAAGCCTGAATGAAAAACTGTTTTTT	CASSLESLNEKLFF
TRBD2	TRBV2	TRBJ2-2	few	TGTGCCAGCATGGGCGGGAGGATCGGGGAGCTGTTTTTT	CASMGGRIGELFF
TRBD1	TRBV5-6	TRBJ1-2	.	TGTGCCAGCAGCTTCGAGGGGGCACGTAACTATGGCTACACCTTC	CASSFEGARNYGYTF
.	TRBV30	TRBJ1-3	.	TGTGCCTGGAGTGTAGCTGATAGCTCTGGAAACACCATATATTTT	CAWSVADSSGNTIYF
TRBD2	TRBV11-2	TRBJ2-2	.	TGTGCCAGCAGCTTTATGGGAGGGCCCTTAACCGGGGAGCTGTTTTTT	CASSFMGGPLTGELFF
TRBD2	TRBV28	TRBJ2-7	.	TGTGCCAGCAGTCCCTGGGGTAGCGGGTCAACCTACGAGCAGTACTTC	CASSPWGSGSTYEQYF
TRBD1	TRBV4-2	TRBJ1-1	once	TGTGCCAGCAGCCAAGAGACAGGGGGGAGCACTGAAGCTTTCTTT	CASSQETGGSTEAFF
.	TRBV18	TRBJ2-7	once	TGTGCCAGCTCACCACAAGGGGGAATCTACGAGCAGTACTTC	CASSPQGGIYEQYF
TRBD2	TRBV7-2	TRBJ2-1	.	TGTGCCAGCAGCCCCGGGACTAGCGGGAGCAATGAGCAGTTCTTC	CASSPGTSGSNEQFF
.	TRBV6-5	TRBJ2-3	.	TGTGCCAGCAGATCCTACAGGGCGAGCACAGATACGCAGTATTTT	CASRSYRASTDTQYF
.	TRBV6-4	TRBJ1-6	once	TGTGCCAGCAGCGTATATTATAATTCACCCCTCCACTTT	CASSVYYNSPLHF
TRBD1	TRBV11-1	TRBJ2-3	.	TGTGCCAGCAGCCCACGACAGGGTTTTAGCACAGATACGCAGTATTTT	CASSPRQGFSTDTQYF
.	TRBV5-6	TRBJ2-7	.	TGTGCCAGCAGCTTGGGTTTAGAGTACGAGCAGTACTTC	CASSLGLEYEQYF
TRBD1	TRBV24-1	TRBJ2-1	.	TGTGCCACCAGTGATTTAGGGACAGGGGCTTGGAGGGGCAATGAGCAGTTCTTC	CATSDLGTGAWRGNEQFF
TRBD1	TRBV30	TRBJ2-2	few	TGTGCCTGGAGTGCCACGCGACAGGGGGCCGCCGGGGAGCTGTTTTTT	CAWSATRQGAAGELFF
TRBD1	TRBV7-2	TRBJ1-5	.	TGTGCCAGCAGCTTAGGGTACAGGGGCAGGGAGCCCCAGCATTTT	CASSLGYRGREPQHF
.	TRBV18	TRBJ1-6	few	TGTGCCAGCTCCCCAGTTGTCGGGAGAAATTCACCCCTCCACTTT	CASSPVVGRNSPLHF
TRBD2	TRBV4-3	TRBJ2-2	.	TGCGCCAGCAGCCAAGAGTACCCACTAGCGGGAGGGGCCGGGGAGCTGTTTTTT	CASSQEYPLAGGAGELFF
.	TRBV14	TRBJ2-3	.	TGTGCCAGCAGCCAAACCCGGACTCTGAGCACAGATACGCAGTATTTT	CASSQTRTLSTDTQYF
.	TRBV29-1	TRBJ1-1	.	TGCAGCGTAGCCCAGTCCAGGGGAAGCACTGAAGCTTTCTTT	CSVAQSRGSTEAFF
.	TRBV7-6	TRBJ2-1	.	TGTGCCAGCAGCTGGGCGACAGTCTCCTACAATGAGCAGTTCTTC	CASSWATVSYNEQFF
.	TRBV19	TRBJ2-7	.	TGTGCCAGTAGTCCTGTTGACAGGTTCGAGCAGTACTTC	CASSPVDRFEQYF
TRBD2	TRBV7-2	TRBJ2-3	.	TGTGCCAGCAGTCGACTAGCGGGAGTCGATACGCAGTATTTT	CASSRLAGVDTQYF
.	TRBV19	TRBJ2-1	.	TGTGCCAGTAAACCGACAGGCTACAATGAGCAGTTCTTC	CASKPTGYNEQFF
.	TRBV7-2	TRBJ2-2	.	TGTGCCAGCAGCGCCGGCAGGGCCGGGGAGCTGTTTTTT	CASSAGRAGELFF
TRBD2	TRBV7-2	TRBJ2-2	.	TGTGCCAGCAGCTTATACGGAGCCGGGACTAGCGGACACACCGGGGAGCTGTTTTTT	CASSLYGAGTSGHTGELFF
TRBD2	TRBV4-3	TRBJ2-6	.	TGCGCCAGCAGCCAAGAACTGCTAGCGGGATCTGGGGCCAACGTCCTGACTTTC	CASSQELLAGSGANVLTF
.	TRBV4-1	TRBJ1-6	many	TGCGCCAGCAGCCAAGAAAGCGGGGTTGGTAATTCACCCCTCCACTTT	CASSQESGVGNSPLHF
.	TRBV28	TRBJ1-2	once	TGTGCCAGCAGTTCGGTAGGAGCTGGCTATGGCTACACCTTC	CASSSVGAGYGYTF
.	TRBV5-1	TRBJ1-1	once	TGCGCCAGCAGCTTGGATAGTATGAACACTGAAGCTTTCTTT	CASSLDSMNTEAFF